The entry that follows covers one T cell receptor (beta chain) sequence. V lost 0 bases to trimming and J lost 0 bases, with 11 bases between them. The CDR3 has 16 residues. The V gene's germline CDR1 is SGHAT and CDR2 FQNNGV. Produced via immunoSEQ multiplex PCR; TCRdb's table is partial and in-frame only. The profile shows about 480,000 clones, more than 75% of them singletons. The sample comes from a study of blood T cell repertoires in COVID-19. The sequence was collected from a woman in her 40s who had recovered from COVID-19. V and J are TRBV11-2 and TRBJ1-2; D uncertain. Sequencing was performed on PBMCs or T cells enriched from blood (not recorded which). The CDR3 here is CASSLDRGGTNYGYTF. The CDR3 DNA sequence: TGTGCCAGCAGCTTAGATCGTGGCGGTACTAACTATGGCTACACCTTC.